This record covers a single T cell receptor beta chain. Its antigen remains unknown. The CDR3 totals 14 residues. Trimming removed 3 bases at V and 7 bases at J, with 10 bases between. Looked up from germline, CDR1 is MNHEY and CDR2 is SVGAGI. This record comes from a study of T cells in localized non-small cell lung cancer. Regarding the study as a whole: Longer overall survival associated with higher blood T cell density; shorter survival with higher adjacent-lung clonality. The study found T cell clonality highest in uninvolved adjacent lung, above tumor. Heterogeneity stays possible, as sequencing covered only one tumor region. There were a median roughly 60 of the top 100 tumor clones appearing in adjacent lung.

TCRdb's table, derived via immunoSEQ multiplex PCR, lists solely in-frame clones and lacks some. The sample lists 30,000 to 35,000 clones; around 93% were seen once. V and J are TRBV6-5 and TRBJ1-6; no clear D gene. The receptor was derived from a female donor older than 55 with stage I lung adenocarcinoma. The sample was peripheral blood, taken before any cancer treatment. CDR3 amino acids: CASSYPDANSPLHF. The CDR3 bases are TGTGCCAGCAGTTATCCTGACGCGAATTCACCCCTCCACTTT.